This entry lists 17 T cell receptor beta chains sequenced from one sample in a study of blood T cell repertoires in COVID-19. Libraries were prepared by immunoSEQ multiplex PCR; TCRdb keeps only in-frame clonotypes and omits some of them. This table holds roughly 150,000 clones, around 74% found once. The specimen was peripheral blood. The receptors were sampled from a man aged 70 or older with acute or convalescent COVID-19.

The J gene is TRBJ1-1, the V gene TRBV6-5, with 7 nucleotides matching TRBD1. The V segment lost 2 bases and the J segment 1 base; nucleotides outside the gene matches: 7. CDR3 length: 16 amino acids. Germline lookup yields CDR1 MNHEY and CDR2 SVGAGI. CDR3 sequence (DNA): TGTGCCAGCAGTTACCCGACGACAGGGAAGAACACTGAAGCTTTCTTT. Amino acids: CASSYPTTGKNTEAFF.

This chain joins TRBV7-8 and TRBJ1-1; D is undetermined. This CDR3 has 15 amino acids. V lost 1 base to trimming and J lost 0 bases, with 9 bases between them. Germline values: CDR1 SGHVS, CDR2 FQNEAQ. CDR3 coding DNA: TGTGCCAGCAGCTTAGTTGAGGGATTGAACACTGAAGCTTTCTTT. Translated: CASSLVEGLNTEAFF.

The V gene is TRBV7-9, the J gene TRBJ1-1; no reliable D call. Per germline, CDR1 SEHNR and CDR2 FQNEAQ (reference sequence). The CDR3 has 15 amino acids. Trimming stripped 0 bases from V and 5 bases from J, with 13 bases between. CDR3 sequence reads: CASSLALGGKTEAFF. Here the CDR3 DNA reads TGTGCCAGCAGCTTAGCGCTAGGAGGGAAGACTGAAGCTTTCTTT.

The J gene is TRBJ1-3, the V gene TRBV7-3; perhaps TRBD1 as D (6 bases). Germline CDR1 reads SGHTA; CDR2 reads FQGTGA. Trimming shortened V by 1 base and J by 2 bases, and 12 bases separated the two germline ends. CDR3 length: 16 residues. CDR3 nucleotide sequence: TGTGCCAGCAGCTTAATGGGGGCAGGGGCTGGAAACACCATATATTTT. Translation: CASSLMGAGAGNTIYF.

The chain carries TRBV27 and TRBJ1-1; the D is unclear. Germline V gene data show CDR1 as MNHEY and CDR2 as SMNVEV (reference sequence). The ends were cut back, 3 bases at V and 4 bases at J, with 15 bases in the middle. CDR3 length: 15 amino acids. CDR3 sequence: CASSFSKGGGTEAFF. CDR3 nucleotides: TGTGCCAGCAGTTTCTCTAAGGGCGGAGGCACTGAAGCTTTCTTT.

The sample holds a few counts of this clone. The V gene is TRBV6-6, the J gene TRBJ1-2; 7 bases agree with TRBD1. CDR3 size: 15 residues. Unmatched junction bases numbered 14, after V lost 7 bases and J lost 6 bases. Germline CDR1 and CDR2: MNHNY and SVGAGI (reference sequence). This CDR3 reads CASKGADYVLDGYTF. In DNA form, the CDR3 reads TGTGCCAGCAAGGGGGCAGACTATGTCCTGGATGGCTACACCTTC.

V usage is TRBV13 and J usage is TRBJ2-5; maybe TRBD2 (5 bases). The CDR3 has 15 amino acids. The V end lost 5 bases, the J end lost 1 base, and 14 bases lay between the germline ends. CDR1 PRHDT and CDR2 FYEKMQ come from the germline V gene (reference sequence). CDR3 DNA: TGTGCCAGCAGCCGACGCGTGGAGGTCCAAGAGACCCAGTACTTC. Residues: CASSRRVEVQETQYF.

This clone came up many times. J is TRBJ1-1 and V is TRBV10-1, with 7 bases aligning to TRBD1. Trimming at V came to 6 bases and at J to 4 bases, leaving 8 bases not matched to a gene. Germline assignment: CDR1 WNHNN and CDR2 SYGVQD (reference sequence). CDR3 size: 14 residues. The CDR3 region has the DNA TGCGCCAGCAGGGAACAGGGGAGCGGCACTGAAGCTTTCTTT. Translating it yields CASREQGSGTEAFF.

The V and J genes are TRBV2 and TRBJ1-6; 9 positions agree with TRBD1. CDR1 SNHLY and CDR2 FYNNEI come from the germline V gene. J was trimmed by 8 bases and V by 1 base; bases with no gene match: 3. This CDR3 contains 15 residues. In DNA, the CDR3 is TGTGCCAGCAGTGAAGAGGACAGGGGTTATTCACCCCTCCACTTT. Protein: CASSEEDRGYSPLHF.

This clone was seen only a few times. The sample carries other DNA sequences with the same CDR3. The rearrangement links TRBV5-1 to TRBJ1-2; D is unclear. Germline CDR1 and CDR2: SGHRS and YFSETQ. Trimming cost V 0 bases and J 3 bases, with 6 bases left between them. This CDR3 spans 13 amino acids. CDR3 in amino acids: CASSLARDYGYTF. CDR3 bases: TGCGCCAGCAGCTTGGCCCGGGACTATGGCTACACCTTC.

This chain's CDR3 is CASSIFSNEQFF. The CDR3 DNA reads TGTGCCAGTAGTATATTCAGCAATGAGCAGTTCTTC. The rearrangement uses TRBV19 and TRBJ2-1; D remains unclear. Deletions cut 2 bases from V and 6 bases from J, with 5 bases between. Per germline, CDR1 LNHDA and CDR2 SQIVND (reference sequence). The CDR3 has 12 amino acids.

The CDR3 DNA reads TGTGCCAGCAGCCCTCTGGACAGACAAGAGACCCAGTACTTC. This codes for CASSPLDRQETQYF. V is TRBV7-2 and J is TRBJ2-5, with D maybe TRBD1 (6 bases). V lost 5 bases, J lost 2 bases, and 12 bases lay in between. Germline CDR1 is SGHTA and CDR2 is FQGNSA. The CDR3 covers 14 residues.

CDR3 nucleotide sequence: TGTGCCAGCAGCCTTCCGGGACTAGGGTCCCAGGAGCAGTTCTTC. Translated: CASSLPGLGSQEQFF. J is TRBJ2-1 and V is TRBV5-4; TRBD2 matches 8 bases. The CDR3 has 15 residues. J lost 10 bases, V lost 4 bases, and 13 bases had no gene match. Germline values: CDR1 SGHNT, CDR2 YYREEE (reference sequence).

V usage is TRBV5-4 and J usage is TRBJ2-1; 9 bases fit TRBD2. The CDR3 contains 15 residues. In germline, CDR1 is SGHNT, CDR2 YYREEE (reference sequence). The ends lost 2 bases at V and 9 bases at J; junction bases unmatched: 9. The CDR3 nucleotides are TGTGCCAGCAGCTTACCGGGACTAGCTAGGGTTGAGCAGTTCTTC. Protein product: CASSLPGLARVEQFF. Combining the CDR3 with reference TRBV5-4 and TRBJ2-1 gives the whole variable domain ETGVTQSPTHLIKTRGQQVTLRCSSQSGHNTVSWYQQALGQGPQFIFQYYREEENGRGNFPPRFSGLQFPNYSSELNVNALELDDSALYLCASSLPGLARVEQFFGPGTRLTVL.

The chain is built from TRBV21-1 and TRBJ1-4; TRBD1 is the table's D call, not checked against the DNA. TRBV21-1 is deemed a pseudogene. The CDR3 loop spans 14 amino acids. CDR3 amino acids: CASSKGTGVEKLFF. CDR3 nucleotide sequence: TGTGCCAGCAGCAAAGGGACAGGGGTTGAAAAACTGTTTTTT.

This chain connects TRBV5-8 to TRBJ2-7; D remains unclear. Between the trimmed V and J ends, which lost 1 base and 1 base, there was a span of 12 bases. The CDR3 length is 15 residues. CDR1 SGHTS and CDR2 YDEGEE come from the germline V gene. CDR3 DNA sequence: TGTGCCAGCAGCTTGCACAGAGTTTCTTCCTACGAGCAGTACTTC. Amino acid sequence: CASSLHRVSSYEQYF.

V is TRBV14 and J is TRBJ1-2; no clear D gene. This CDR3 contains 14 residues. V lost 1 base and J lost 4, with 10 bases in between. Germline V gives CDR1 SGHDN, CDR2 FVKESK. Here the CDR3 DNA reads TGTGCCAGCAGCCAAGGATCCACGGGCTATGGCTACACCTTC. Translated: CASSQGSTGYGYTF.